This T cell receptor (beta chain) was documented in a study of T cell changes during pregnancy in multiple sclerosis. Assay: immunoSEQ multiplex PCR; the TCRdb copy retains only in-frame clones and omits some. The sample includes 50,000 to 60,000 clones, roughly 90% seen only once; the top ten take around 0.16%. The CDR3 has 15 amino acids. CDR1 and CDR2 (germline): MNHNS, SASEGT. V gave up 7 bases and J gave up 8 bases; unmatched junction bases: 12. This material consisted of CD4+ T cells from peripheral blood mononuclear cells, taken after pregnancy. The chain links TRBV6-1 to TRBJ2-2; TRBD2 matches at 8 bases. This receptor was obtained from a female donor in good health, enrolled as a control in a pregnancy study. In DNA, the CDR3 is TGTGCCAGCACCCCCACCGGGGGGGGGCTTGGGGAGCTGTTTTTT. Its protein is CASTPTGGGLGELFF.